The rows below give T cell receptor beta chains drawn from one sample of a study of shared clonotypes between healthy human individuals. Sequencing used immunoSEQ multiplex PCR; TCRdb keeps in-frame clones, though not all of them. The table includes about 2.4 million clones, 93% detected once. The material sequenced was naive CD4+ T cells from PBMCs. Receptor source: a man younger than 30 in good health. Some clones in this sample may be carry-over from other donors' samples. Each CDR3 is given with its conserved first and last residue. The D gene is left open where the match is weak. Clone size is given for some rows only: seen once, a few or many times, or a class if the clone is expanded.

D gene,V gene,clone size,J gene,CDR3 protein,CDR3 DNA
-,TRBV10-2,-,TRBJ2-3,CASSPLLSSTDTQYF,TGCGCCAGCAGTCCTTTACTAAGTAGCACAGATACGCAGTATTTT
TRBD1,TRBV11-3,-,TRBJ1-1,CASSLGLRQGGTEAFF,TGTGCCAGCAGCTTAGGTCTCCGACAGGGTGGCACTGAAGCTTTCTTT
-,TRBV7-2,-,TRBJ1-5,CASSLVRQPQHF,TGTGCCAGCAGCTTAGTGAGGCAGCCCCAGCATTTT
-,TRBV5-6,-,TRBJ1-1,CASSSREGANTEAFF,TGTGCCAGCAGCTCACGGGAGGGAGCGAACACTGAAGCTTTCTTT
-,TRBV15,-,TRBJ2-7,CATSRTNRYEQYF,TGTGCCACCAGTCGAACGAACCGCTACGAGCAGTACTTC
-,TRBV27,-,TRBJ2-2,CASSIGGRATGELFF,TGTGCCAGCTCTATAGGGGGGAGGGCCACCGGGGAGCTGTTTTTT
-,TRBV7-9,-,TRBJ1-2,CASSLQAYGYTF,TGTGCCAGCAGCTTACAGGCTTATGGCTACACCTTC
TRBD2,TRBV4-1,-,TRBJ2-3,CASSHIGLADFTDTQYF,TGCGCCAGCAGCCACATTGGACTAGCGGATTTCACAGATACGCAGTATTTT
-,TRBV29-1,-,TRBJ2-3,CSVATDTQYF,TGCAGCGTTGCTACAGATACGCAGTATTTT
TRBD1,TRBV28,-,TRBJ2-2,CASHSTGVTGELFF,TGTGCCAGTCACTCGACAGGGGTGACCGGGGAGCTGTTTTTT
-,TRBV4-1,-,TRBJ2-4,CASSQVVDPLQYF,TGCGCCAGCAGCCAAGTGGTTGATCCCCTACAGTACTTC
-,TRBV5-1,-,TRBJ1-4,CASSLVTGGEGKLFF,TGCGCCAGCAGCTTGGTTACGGGGGGCGAGGGGAAACTGTTTTTT
TRBD2,TRBV30,-,TRBJ2-1,CAWNSGRLNEQFF,TGTGCCTGGAATAGCGGGAGATTGAATGAGCAGTTCTTC
-,TRBV28,-,TRBJ2-1,CASTSWSLADSYNEQFF,TGTGCCAGCACCTCCTGGTCCTTAGCGGATTCCTACAATGAGCAGTTCTTC
-,TRBV7-9,-,TRBJ1-2,CASSPRGGNGYTF,TGTGCCAGCAGCCCCCGGGGGGGCAATGGCTACACCTTC
-,TRBV28,-,TRBJ2-1,CASSSLLARSYNEQFF,TGTGCCAGCAGTTCATTACTAGCCCGGTCCTACAATGAGCAGTTCTTC
-,TRBV18,-,TRBJ2-1,CASSPGSRSYNEQFF,TGTGCCAGCTCACCCGGGAGTAGGTCATACAATGAGCAGTTCTTC
TRBD2,TRBV7-3,-,TRBJ2-1,CASSLPSGIYNEQFF,TGTGCCAGCAGCTTACCCAGCGGGATCTACAATGAGCAGTTCTTC
TRBD2,TRBV4-2,-,TRBJ2-1,CASWTSSGGGEQFF,TGTGCCAGCTGGACCAGTAGCGGGGGCGGTGAGCAGTTCTTC
-,TRBV29-1,once,TRBJ2-3,CSVSGQLSTDTQYF,TGCAGCGTTTCCGGACAACTGAGCACAGATACGCAGTATTTT
-,TRBV9,-,TRBJ2-5,CASSVERYQETQYF,TGTGCCAGCAGCGTAGAAAGGTACCAAGAGACCCAGTACTTC
TRBD1,TRBV7-9,-,TRBJ2-5,CASSPGTGERETQYF,TGTGCCAGCAGCCCGGGGACAGGGGAGCGCGAGACCCAGTACTTC
-,TRBV5-4,-,TRBJ2-7,CASSSSSGTKSSYEQYF,TGTGCCAGCAGCTCCTCCTCCGGGACGAAGAGCTCCTACGAGCAGTACTTC
TRBD1,TRBV11-2,-,TRBJ2-7,CASSLRDSYSYEQYF,TGTGCCAGCAGCTTAAGGGACAGCTACTCCTACGAGCAGTACTTC